This passage covers 22 T cell receptor beta chains from one sample sequenced in a study of OX40 agonist ivuxolimab in advanced cancers. Profiling relied on immunoSEQ multiplex PCR, and the TCRdb table lists in-frame clones only, not all of them. This sample has 34,000 or so clones; around nine tenths occur once, and the top ten carry roughly a third. This specimen was CD4+ or CD8+ T cells sorted from blood, taken in a trial of the OX40 agonist ivuxolimab. These TCRs come from an adult with an advanced solid tumor such as melanoma, head and neck, liver or kidney cancer.

The chain uses TRBV7-3 and TRBJ1-1; D is perhaps TRBD1 (5 bases). Germline V gene data show CDR1 as SGHTA and CDR2 as FQGTGA. The CDR3 has 13 amino acids. Trimming took off 5 bases at V and 6 bases at J, with 13 bases between the two ends. The chain's CDR3 is CASSGGGGPEAFF. The CDR3 nucleotides read TGTGCCAGCAGCGGGGGAGGTGGACCTGAAGCTTTCTTT.

This chain joins TRBV7-8 and TRBJ2-2; TRBD1 matches 7 bases. The CDR3 is 16 residues long. J lost 4 bases, V lost 2 bases, and 7 bases had no gene match. Germline V lookup: CDR1 SGHVS, CDR2 FQNEAQ. The CDR3 here is CASSLTGTVITGELFF. The CDR3, as DNA: TGTGCCAGCAGCTTAACCGGGACAGTGATCACCGGGGAGCTGTTTTTT.

This clone was recorded only once. The V gene is TRBV9, the J gene TRBJ2-1, with 9 bases matching TRBD2. The length of the CDR3 is 16 residues. From germline, CDR1 is SGDLS and CDR2 YYNGEE. J gave up 4 bases and V 3 bases, and 8 bases lay outside the gene matches. CDR3 sequence: CASSARGGRGYNEQFF. CDR3 sequence (DNA): TGTGCCAGCAGCGCCCGTGGCGGGAGGGGGTACAATGAGCAGTTCTTC.

This sequence joins TRBV7-6 and TRBJ2-2; 9 bases match TRBD2. The trim removed 4 bases at V and 4 bases at J, leaving 4 bases unmatched. The CDR3 runs 15 residues. Germline-derived CDR1 and CDR2 are SGHVS and FNYEAQ. CDR3 region: CASSSMTSGTGELFF. The CDR3 DNA follows: TGTGCCAGCAGCTCCATGACTAGCGGCACCGGGGAGCTGTTTTTT. Based on the CDR3 plus reference TRBV7-6 and TRBJ2-2, the full variable domain is GAGVSQSPRYKVTKRGQDVALRCDPISGHVSLYWYRQALGQGPEFLTYFNYEAQQDKSGLPNDRFSAERPEGSISTLTIQRTEQRDSAMYRCASSSMTSGTGELFFGEGSRLTVL.

This rearrangement joins TRBV27 to TRBJ2-7; D might be TRBD1 (6 bases). Between the trimmed V and J ends, which lost 8 bases and 3 bases, there was a span of 11 bases. There are 12 residues in the CDR3. Germline values: CDR1 MNHEY, CDR2 SMNVEV (reference sequence). The CDR3 DNA reads as TGTGCCAGCGGAACAGGGAACTACGAGCAGTACTTC. Protein product: CASGTGNYEQYF.

J is TRBJ2-7 and V is TRBV5-1; 13 nucleotides match TRBD2. Germline-derived CDR1 and CDR2 are SGHRS and YFSETQ. The CDR3 sequence is 16 residues long. V lost 2 bases and J lost 2; bases outside the gene matches: 4. CDR3 coding DNA: TGCGCCAGCAGCTTAGGACTAGCGGGGGTTACCTACGAGCAGTACTTC. This gives the protein CASSLGLAGVTYEQYF.

A remark on this clone: The sample has other DNA sequences that encode this CDR3 too. The chain links TRBV11-3 to TRBJ2-1, with D perhaps matching TRBD1 (7 bases). V dropped 1 base and J dropped 9 bases, with 10 bases sitting between them. The CDR3 contains 13 residues. Germline loops: CDR1 SGHNT, CDR2 YENEEA. For the CDR3, the DNA is TGTGCCAGCAGCTTAGCAGGGGGGATTGAGCAGTTCTTC. This encodes CASSLAGGIEQFF.

J is TRBJ1-2 and V is TRBV7-9, with D possibly being TRBD1 (5 bases). With 1 base removed from V and 7 bases from J, the gap between germline ends came to 10 bases. The CDR3 contains 13 residues. From germline, CDR1 is SEHNR and CDR2 FQNEAQ (reference sequence). The CDR3 reads CASSLGGDSGYTF. DNA of the CDR3: TGTGCCAGCAGCTTAGGAGGGGACTCTGGCTACACCTTC. Full variable domain (missing parts from reference TRBV7-9 and TRBJ1-2): DTGVSQNPRHKITKRGQNVTFRCDPISEHNRLYWYRQTLGQGPEFLTYFQNEAQLEKSRLLSDRFSAERPKGSFSTLEIQRTEQGDSAMYLCASSLGGDSGYTFGSGTRLTVV.

This clone rates as medium-sized (0.01 to 0.1%). The chain recombines TRBV7-8 with TRBJ2-1; D not certain. The CDR3 is made up of 14 amino acids. CDR1 is SGHVS and CDR2 is FQNEAQ in the germline V gene. Trimming pared 1 base from V and 0 bases from J, leaving 4 bases between. CDR3 sequence: CASSLGSSYNEQFF. The CDR3 coding sequence is TGTGCCAGCAGCTTAGGCAGCTCCTACAATGAGCAGTTCTTC.

This clone was found a few times. The rearrangement links TRBV11-2 to TRBJ2-7; D may be TRBD2 (7 bases). Deletions cut 4 bases from V and 5 bases from J, with 12 bases between. The CDR3 runs to 13 residues. Germline loops: CDR1 SGHAT, CDR2 FQNNGV. In nucleotides, the CDR3 is TGTGCCAGCAGCTCCAGGGGAGGGGACGAGCAGTACTTC. This gives the protein CASSSRGGDEQYF.

The chain is built from TRBV19 and TRBJ1-2, with D uncertain. Trimming shortened V by 4 bases and J by 3 bases, and 15 bases separated the two germline ends. Looked up from germline, CDR1 is LNHDA and CDR2 is SQIVND (reference sequence). The CDR3 loop spans 15 amino acids. CDR3: CASSTLPLNDYGYTF. The CDR3 nucleotides read TGTGCCAGTAGTACCCTACCGCTGAACGACTATGGCTACACCTTC. Drawing the rest from reference TRBV19 and TRBJ1-2, the complete variable domain is DGGITQSPKYLFRKEGQNVTLSCEQNLNHDAMYWYRQDPGQGLRLIYYSQIVNDFQKGDIAEGYSVSREKKESFPLTVTSAQKNPTAFYLCASSTLPLNDYGYTFGSGTRLTVV.

V usage is TRBV2 and J usage is TRBJ1-2; the D is unclear. The germline gives CDR1 SNHLY, CDR2 FYNNEI. The CDR3 has 10 amino acids. Trimming cost V 6 bases and J 9 bases, with 8 bases left between them. CDR3 amino acids: CASSPDRYTF. DNA for the CDR3: TGTGCCAGCAGCCCAGACCGCTACACCTTC.

The chain uses TRBV27 and TRBJ1-2; possibly TRBD1 for D (5 bases). CDR1 and CDR2 from the germline V gene are MNHEY and SMNVEV (reference sequence). This CDR3 has 15 amino acids. V was cut by 5 bases and J by 8 bases, with 21 bases left in between. The CDR3 DNA reads as TGTGCCAGCAGTCAATACAGAGGAGGGGTTAAGGGCTACACCTTC. It translates to CASSQYRGGVKGYTF.

The chain combines TRBV5-8 with TRBJ2-1; possible D gene TRBD1, 6 bases. The CDR3 sequence is 13 residues long. Germline CDR1 reads SGHTS; CDR2 reads YDEGEE. V gave up 0 bases and J gave up 8 bases, with 9 bases separating them. CDR3 amino acids: CASSLGGPDEQFF. For the CDR3, the DNA is TGTGCCAGCAGCTTGGGGGGGCCGGATGAGCAGTTCTTC.

The chain joins TRBV5-5 to TRBJ2-5; D is perhaps TRBD1 or TRBD2 (5 bases each). Between the trimmed V and J ends, which lost 4 bases and 5 bases, there was a span of 12 bases. This CDR3 comprises 13 residues. CDR1 SGHKS and CDR2 YYEKEE come from the germline V gene (reference sequence). CDR3 protein: CASSGDVLETQYF. In DNA form, the CDR3 reads TGTGCCAGCAGCGGGGACGTCCTGGAGACCCAGTACTTC. The whole variable domain, remainder taken from reference TRBV5-5 and TRBJ2-5, is DAGVTQSPTHLIKTRGQQVTLRCSPISGHKSVSWYQQVLGQGPQFIFQYYEKEERGRGNFPDRFSARQFPNYSSELNVNALLLGDSALYLCASSGDVLETQYFGPGTRLLVL.

The V gene is TRBV7-6, the J gene TRBJ1-5; D unclear. With 1 base removed from V and 6 bases from J, the gap between germline ends came to 10 bases. The CDR3 contains 14 residues. From germline, CDR1 is SGHVS and CDR2 FNYEAQ. The chain's CDR3 is CASSLDSNVQPQHF. Here the CDR3 DNA reads TGTGCCAGCAGCTTAGATAGTAACGTTCAGCCCCAGCATTTT.

The chain uses TRBV30 and TRBJ2-7; TRBD1 or TRBD2 may be the D gene (6 bases each). Germline V gene data show CDR1 as GTSNPN and CDR2 as SVGIG (reference sequence). Trimming shortened V by 5 bases and J by 6 bases, and 17 bases separated the two germline ends. The CDR3 runs 13 residues. The CDR3, as DNA: TGTGCCTGGGGGAGGACAGTCCCGAGCGAGCAGTACTTC. The encoded protein is CAWGRTVPSEQYF.

The chain employs TRBV4-1 and TRBJ2-7, with D perhaps matching TRBD2 (6 bases). Trimming shortened V by 4 bases and J by 2 bases, and 12 bases separated the two germline ends. Germline lookup yields CDR1 MGHRA and CDR2 YSYEKL. There are 14 residues in the CDR3. The CDR3 DNA reads TGCGCCAGCAGCCTCCGGGACTTCCCCTACGAGCAGTACTTC. As protein: CASSLRDFPYEQYF.

The DNA of the CDR3 is TGTGCCAGCAGTCCAGAGACGTTCTTC. Its protein product is CASSPETFF. The V gene is TRBV28, the J gene TRBJ2-1; D is unresolved. Trimming pared 5 bases from V and 15 bases from J, leaving 8 bases between. The CDR3 runs to 9 residues. Germline V CDR1 and CDR2: MDHEN, SYDVKM.

This chain joins TRBV7-3 and TRBJ1-3; 7 bases agree with TRBD1. The J segment lost 1 base and the V segment lost 3 bases, leaving 9 bases of the junction unmatched. The CDR3 extends over 17 amino acids. Germline CDR1 and CDR2: SGHTA and FQGTGA. In nucleotides, the CDR3 is TGTGCCAGCAGCTTTTCGAAAGGGGGCTCTTCTGGAAACACCATATATTTT. Protein product: CASSFSKGGSSGNTIYF.

DNA for the CDR3: TGTGCCAGCAGCCACCCCCGCTCCTACGAGCAGTACTTC. As protein: CASSHPRSYEQYF. V gene TRBV4-2 combines with J gene TRBJ2-7, with unresolved D. This CDR3 comprises 13 residues. V lost 3 bases and J lost 0, with 6 bases in between. From germline, CDR1 is LGHNA and CDR2 YNFKEQ.

This clone was picked up one time. The V call is TRBV27, the J call TRBJ1-6, with a tentative D call TRBD1 (5 bases). The CDR3 sequence is 14 residues long. V was trimmed by 3 bases and J by 7 bases, leaving 10 bases between them. The germline V gene encodes CDR1 MNHEY and CDR2 SMNVEV (reference sequence). The DNA of the CDR3 is TGTGCCAGCAGTTTTGGGGGAGGAAATTCACCCCTCCACTTT. It is translated as CASSFGGGNSPLHF.